The T cell receptor beta chain described here comes from a study of shared clonotypes between healthy human individuals (dated by TCRdb to the early 2020s). For the study in its entirety: Three men and two women, aged 18 to 49 years, made up the cohort. Leukapheresis yielded between about 0.85 and 9 billion PBMCs per donor. Libraries were prepared and TCR repertoires were sequenced by different laboratories using diverse techniques, in order to increase sequencing depth and limit assay-specific biases. For each donor, CD4 naive and CD4 memory were each run on three plates, CD8 naive on two plates, and CD8 memory on one plate. The study deeply sequenced blood TCR repertoires of five healthy adults to estimate repertoire size and the extent of clonotype sharing between individuals.

On this clone: The clone's antigen remains unknown. Qualities for individual bases were not recorded, and no much larger clone is one base off.

Study-wide conclusions, independent of this receptor: Sampling was limited to blood, and TCR repertoires in tissue likely differ from TCR repertoires in blood. About 5% of naive CD4, 3% to 3.5% of naive CD8, approximately 2% of memory CD4, and 0.4% of memory CD8 clonotypes were shared across several donors. Even with the large sequencing depth, rarefaction of the sorted-subset datasets indicated that sequencing was incomplete. Compared with non-shared clonotypes, the clonotypes found in all four sorted-subset donors had higher generation probabilities. Because the study included a small number of donors, the genetic and exposure-history diversity represented was limited. Larger estimated clonotype richness was generally found for naive subsets than for memory subsets. Pairwise subsampling led to the expectation that sequencing depth would affect the degree of clonotype sharing among donors.

CDR1 and CDR2 are read off the germline V gene (reference sequence) as MNHEY and SMNVEV. V has 2 bases trimmed and J has 1 base trimmed; junction bases matching no gene number 9. Including cysteine and phenylalanine, the CDR3 has 17 amino acids. Only the CDR3 region is kept as DNA, spanning 51 bases read in frame from base 1. TCR CDR3 regions were amplified from genomic DNA by multiplex PCR using the deep immunoSEQ assay. Extracted genomic DNA from each cell subset was spread evenly across all wells of several immunoSEQ 96-well plates, with each plate serving as a replicate. For sorted subsets, each replicate PCR was loaded with 150 to 250 ng genomic DNA, equivalent to roughly 30,000 T cell genomes. Purified libraries were measured with a Qubit 3.0 fluorometer, size-checked on a Bioanalyzer 2100, and measured again with the KAPA Library Quantification kit. Every immunoSEQ 96-well plate was sequenced on a dedicated single-read 150-cycle Illumina NextSeq 550 flow cell. For the original study's pipeline: Because only junctional sequences without quality scores were contained in the immunoSEQ output, filtering matching that applied to full-length reads could not be performed. Sequences were annotated with PyIR, a Python wrapper for IgBLAST v1.9, and V/J genes and CDR3 were assigned using IMGT germline references. Reads were removed for weak V/J assignments (E-value above 1e-6), missing CDR3, stop codons, out-of-frame junctions, or ambiguous translated residues. V3J clonotypes were defined as sequences sharing an identical inferred V gene, J gene, and CDR3 amino acid sequence. Percentage overlap between repertoires was calculated by dividing the number of shared unique clonotypes by the size of the smaller repertoire. Richness of each repertoire was evaluated using RTK rarefaction, the Chao1 estimator, and Recon v2.1 estimates of unobserved clonotypes. Generation probabilities were computed with OLGA for all TCRbeta clonotypes obtained by the gDNA method from a few donors. TCRdb limited this immuneACCESS table to in-frame rearrangements with V and J called. A share of clones is missing; checked studies link under half to unresolved V genes, and the rest is unexplained. V and J calls and clone size are those listed in that table; D and trimming were worked out from the DNA. The sample table holds about 1,900,000 clones, of which around 96% were seen once. 0.95% to 1.5% of the sample comes from the top ten.

CD8 naive samples were CD45RO-negative cells positively selected for CCR7, giving a CD45RA+CCR7+ population that excluded TemRA cells. Donors were healthy HIV-negative adults with no recently reported acute infections or vaccinations. All donors were Caucasian adults living in Nashville, Tennessee, USA. Blood was collected by leukapheresis, and PBMCs were isolated by Ficoll-Histopaque density gradient centrifugation and then cryopreserved in liquid nitrogen vapor phase. Purity and quantity of every magnetically sorted T cell population were checked by analytical flow cytometry. Genomic DNA was isolated from each sorted fraction and quantified by UV absorbance on a Nanodrop 2000c.

The sequenced material came from naive CD8+ T cells sorted from blood. The sample's cell subset or site label is to be understood as: CD45RA+CCR7+. The clonotype originates from a man aged 18 to 29 in good health. The chain joins TRBV27 to TRBJ1-1; TRBD1 matches 8 bases in the middle. The nucleotide sequence reads as follows: TGTGCCAGCAGTTTACTAGCCGGGACAGGCCCGAACACTGAAGCTTTCTTT. Its protein reads: CASSLLAGTGPNTEAFF.